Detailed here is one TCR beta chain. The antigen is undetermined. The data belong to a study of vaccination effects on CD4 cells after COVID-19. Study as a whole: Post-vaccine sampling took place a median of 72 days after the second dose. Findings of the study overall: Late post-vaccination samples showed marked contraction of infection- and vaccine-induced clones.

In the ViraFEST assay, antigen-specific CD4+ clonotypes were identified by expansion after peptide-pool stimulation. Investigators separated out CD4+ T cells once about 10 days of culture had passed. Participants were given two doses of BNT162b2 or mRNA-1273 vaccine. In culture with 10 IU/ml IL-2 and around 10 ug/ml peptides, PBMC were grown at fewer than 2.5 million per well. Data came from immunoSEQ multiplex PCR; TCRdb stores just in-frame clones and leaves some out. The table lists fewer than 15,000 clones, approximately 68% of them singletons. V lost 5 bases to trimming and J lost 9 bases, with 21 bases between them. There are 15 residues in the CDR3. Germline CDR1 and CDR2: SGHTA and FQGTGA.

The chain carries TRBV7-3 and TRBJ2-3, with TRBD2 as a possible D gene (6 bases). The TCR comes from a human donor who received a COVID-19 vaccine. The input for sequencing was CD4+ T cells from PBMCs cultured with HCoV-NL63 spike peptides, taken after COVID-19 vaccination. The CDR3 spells CASSKEGGVLKTQYF. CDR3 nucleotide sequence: TGTGCCAGCAGCAAGGAGGGCGGGGTTTTAAAGACGCAGTATTTT.